These 24 T cell receptor beta chains came from one sample sequenced in a study of naive and memory T cell subsets. Four PCR rounds used nested alpha and beta constant region primers plus the SP2 primer. Each CDR3 protein is one row after TCRdb ran MiXCR on the 5' RACE reads. The table lists 55,000 to 70,000 distinct CDR3 sequences, less than 10% of them singletons, with around 9.8% in the top ten. A UMI-containing oligonucleotide was joined by 3' ligation to the TCR cDNA template. The source of these receptors is a female donor in good health.

The chain employs TRBV7-2 and TRBJ2-7; TRBD1 aligns across 7 bases. CDR1 SGHTA and CDR2 FQGNSA come from the germline V gene. This CDR3 spans 17 amino acids. With 4 bases clipped from V and 2 bases from J, the junction kept 14 bases outside the gene matches. The DNA for the CDR3 is TGTGCCAGCAGCTCAAATCGGGCTTGGCAGGGGGCCTACGAGCAGTACTTC. It encodes CASSSNRAWQGAYEQYF.

This clonotype was counted a few times. V usage is TRBV6-5 and J usage is TRBJ1-2; TRBD1 might be the D (5 bases). CDR1 is MNHEY, CDR2 SVGAGI, per germline. The CDR3 is made up of 16 amino acids. Trimming left V 8 bases short and J 4 bases short, with 23 bases between. In nucleotides, the CDR3 is TGTGCCAGCTGCATCGAGGGGAACCTTTGTAGCTATGGCTACACCTTC. It translates to CASCIEGNLCSYGYTF.

This clonotype was detected ten times or more. The V and J genes are TRBV29-1 and TRBJ1-3, with a tentative D call TRBD1 (5 bases). This CDR3 comprises 14 residues. Germline values: CDR1 SQVTM, CDR2 ANQGSEA. The germline V and J ends were trimmed by 0 bases and 2 bases, with 8 bases remaining between them. The CDR3 protein is CSVEESGTGNTIYF. For the CDR3, the DNA is TGCAGCGTTGAAGAGTCAGGGACTGGAAACACCATATATTTT.

About this clonotype: A clone one base away is much larger, so this may be a read error. The chain links TRBV5-1 to TRBJ2-7, with 7 bases matching TRBD2. The germline CDR1 and CDR2 sequences are SGHRS and YFSETQ. V shed 4 bases and J 9 bases; nucleotides not matched to a gene: 7. The length of the CDR3 is 12 residues. This CDR3 is CASSRGGDGQYF. CDR3 nucleotide sequence: TGCGCCAGCAGCCGGGGAGGGGACGGGCAGTACTTC.

About this clonotype itself: This may arise from a read error, as a much more abundant clone is one base away. The rearrangement uses TRBV10-3 and TRBJ2-7; D assignment may be TRBD1 or TRBD2 (5 bases each). Per the germline V gene, CDR1 is ENHRY and CDR2 is SYGVKD. V shed 6 bases and J shed 6 bases, with 18 bases lying between them. The CDR3 consists of 14 residues. CDR3 protein: CAIRGSWGASEQYF. CDR3 in DNA: TGTGCCATCAGGGGGAGCTGGGGCGCATCCGAGCAGTACTTC.

This clonotype was seen ten or more times. J is TRBJ1-1 and V is TRBV29-1; 9 bases map to TRBD1. The CDR3 totals 14 residues. Trimming removed 2 bases from V and 6 bases from J; junction bases left unmatched: 7. Looked up from germline, CDR1 is SQVTM and CDR2 is ANQGSEA. The CDR3 protein is CSVEIGQGIPEAFF. CDR3 DNA: TGCAGCGTTGAAATTGGACAGGGGATCCCTGAAGCTTTCTTT.

This clonotype was recorded many times. The rearrangement links TRBV5-6 to TRBJ1-1; D unclear. The V gene's germline CDR1 is SGHDT and CDR2 YYEEEE. This CDR3 spans 18 amino acids. The V end was cut by 0 bases, the J end by 1 base, with 19 bases between. The CDR3 DNA reads as TGTGCCAGCAGCTTGGTAACGGTGGTGCTCCTAAAGAACACTGAAGCTTTCTTT. Its translation: CASSLVTVVLLKNTEAFF. Variable domain in full (rest from reference TRBV5-6 and TRBJ1-1): DAGVTQSPTHLIKTRGQQVTLRCSPKSGHDTVSWYQQALGQGPQFIFQYYEEEERQRGNFPDRFSGHQFPNYSSELNVNALLLGDSALYLCASSLVTVVLLKNTEAFFGQGTRLTVV.

There are many counts of this clonotype. The chain is built from TRBV6-2 or TRBV6-3 and TRBJ1-5; no clear D gene. With 2 bases removed from V and 13 bases from J, the gap between germline ends came to 12 bases. CDR1 is MNHEY, CDR2 SVGEGT, per germline. CDR3 length: 12 residues. CDR3 DNA: TGTGCCAGCAGTTACCCCTTTCAAAGGCAGCATTTT. It specifies CASSYPFQRQHF.

This clonotype was seen ten or more times. The chain joins TRBV2 to TRBJ2-1; TRBD1 aligns across 8 bases. The CDR3 length is 13 residues. Trimming removed 8 bases from V and 8 bases from J; junction bases left unmatched: 8. The V gene's germline CDR1 is SNHLY and CDR2 FYNNEI. CDR3: CASLTDRAYEQFF. CDR3 nucleotide sequence: TGTGCCAGCCTTACGGACAGGGCCTATGAGCAGTTCTTC.

A few counts support this clonotype. This chain connects TRBV4-2 to TRBJ1-3; the D is unclear. CDR3 length: 18 residues. Per germline, CDR1 LGHNA and CDR2 YNFKEQ. The V gene lost 2 bases and the J gene lost 1 base, with 18 bases spanning the gap. CDR3 coding DNA: TGTGCCAGCAGCCAAACACACCCCCCCGCGGGGTCTGGAAACACCATATATTTT. Its translation is CASSQTHPPAGSGNTIYF.

Many counts were recorded for this clonotype. V is TRBV7-9 and J is TRBJ2-7; D not certain. Trimming removed 4 bases at V and 2 bases at J, with 12 bases between. Germline V gives CDR1 SEHNR, CDR2 FQNEAQ (reference sequence). The CDR3 runs to 14 residues. The CDR3: CASSSLGRTYEQYF. In DNA form, the CDR3 reads TGTGCCAGCAGCTCCCTGGGCCGAACCTACGAGCAGTACTTC. The entire variable domain, with the rest obtained from reference TRBV7-9 and TRBJ2-7, is as follows: DTGVSQNPRHKITKRGQNVTFRCDPISEHNRLYWYRQTLGQGPEFLTYFQNEAQLEKSRLLSDRFSAERPKGSFSTLEIQRTEQGDSAMYLCASSSLGRTYEQYFGPGTRLTVT.

The chain is built from TRBV11-3 and TRBJ2-5; 8 bases line up with TRBD1. The trim removed 5 bases at V and 5 bases at J, leaving 7 bases unmatched. The CDR3 has 14 residues. Germline V CDR1 and CDR2: SGHNT, YENEEA. Here the CDR3 reads CASSKTAGGETQYF. The CDR3 region has the DNA TGTGCCAGCAGCAAAACGGCAGGGGGCGAGACCCAGTACTTC.

The chain links TRBV29-1 to TRBJ2-3; D gene ambiguous. V gave up 1 base and J gave up 4 bases, with 6 bases separating them. Germline V gene data show CDR1 as SQVTM and CDR2 as ANQGSEA. This CDR3 has 12 amino acids. For the CDR3, the DNA is TGCAGCGTTGAAGGGGATGCAGATACGCAGTATTTT. Residues: CSVEGDADTQYF.

In its sample, this clonotype was seen a few times. The chain combines TRBV7-9 with TRBJ1-4, with TRBD1 as a possible D gene (5 bases). V lost 5 bases to trimming and J lost 5 bases, with 12 bases between them. Germline-derived CDR1 and CDR2 are SEHNR and FQNEAQ (reference sequence). The length of the CDR3 is 14 residues. CDR3 sequence (DNA): TGTGCCAGCAGCCGGGGGAAAGAGAATGAAAAACTGTTTTTT. Translated: CASSRGKENEKLFF.

This clonotype was seen more than once but under ten times. The chain uses TRBV19 and TRBJ2-7; D may correspond to TRBD1 or TRBD2 (6 bases each). Deletions cut 6 bases from V and 2 bases from J, with 17 bases between. The CDR3 sequence is 15 residues long. Germline CDR1 LNHDA, CDR2 SQIVND (reference sequence). The CDR3 reads CASRPEGDLTYEQYF. In nucleotides, the CDR3 is TGTGCCAGTAGACCGGAGGGGGACCTCACCTACGAGCAGTACTTC.

This clonotype was seen a handful of times. This chain uses TRBV19 with TRBJ2-7; the D call may be TRBD1 or TRBD2 (5 bases each). CDR1 and CDR2 (germline): LNHDA, SQIVND (reference sequence). The V gene lost 3 bases and the J gene lost 10 bases, with 19 bases spanning the gap. This CDR3 comprises 14 residues. CDR3 DNA sequence: TGTGCCAGTAGTATGGCGTGGGAGACAGACGCTCAGTACTTC. Translating gives CASSMAWETDAQYF.

This clonotype was picked up a small number of times. The J gene is TRBJ2-7, the V gene TRBV4-1; 11 bases are shared with TRBD1. The CDR3 covers 16 residues. The germline CDR1 and CDR2 sequences are MGHRA and YSYEKL. V lost 0 bases, J lost 3 bases, and 4 bases stayed unmatched. The CDR3 bases are TGCGCCAGCAGCCAAGAAAGGACAGGGGGCCGCTACGAGCAGTACTTC. This sequence encodes CASSQERTGGRYEQYF.

The V call is TRBV4-3, the J call TRBJ1-1; 7 bases line up with TRBD1. V lost 0 bases and J lost 1; bases outside the gene matches: 20. The germline gives CDR1 LGHNA, CDR2 YSLEER. The CDR3 runs 21 residues. The CDR3: CASSQDIIVTGRIPANTEAFF. The CDR3 DNA reads TGCGCCAGCAGCCAAGATATCATAGTGACAGGGAGAATTCCGGCGAACACTGAAGCTTTCTTT.

This clonotype was seen only a few times. The V and J genes are TRBV2 and TRBJ2-2, with 7 bases aligning to TRBD1. The germline gives CDR1 SNHLY, CDR2 FYNNEI. The V gene end was trimmed by 10 bases and the J gene end by 7 bases; junction bases not matched to a gene: 9. The CDR3 is 13 amino acids. The CDR3 DNA is TGTGCCATCTCGACAGGGAAGATCGGGGAGCTGTTTTTT. Residues: CAISTGKIGELFF.

Many counts were recorded for this clonotype. The rearrangement uses TRBV27 and TRBJ1-1; D not certain. The CDR3 runs to 14 residues. Germline V gene lookup returns CDR1 MNHEY and CDR2 SMNVEV (reference sequence). V shed 3 bases and J shed 0 bases, with 8 bases lying between them. The CDR3: CASSFRPVNTEAFF. CDR3 bases: TGTGCCAGCAGTTTCCGCCCGGTGAACACTGAAGCTTTCTTT.

Many counts were recorded for this clonotype. This chain connects TRBV6-2 or TRBV6-3 to TRBJ1-5, with D possibly TRBD1 on 5 matching bases. The V gene's germline CDR1 is MNHEY and CDR2 SVGEGT. The CDR3 covers 13 residues. V was cut by 8 bases and J by 4 bases, with 12 bases left in between. The CDR3 is CASDVRENQPQHF. In DNA form, the CDR3 reads TGTGCCAGCGATGTCAGGGAAAATCAGCCCCAGCATTTT.

This clonotype has only a few counts. The V gene is TRBV6-2 or TRBV6-3, the J gene TRBJ2-3; D not certain. Germline V gene lookup returns CDR1 MNHEY and CDR2 SVGEGT. Trimming took 6 bases from V and 2 from J, leaving 6 bases between them. This CDR3 spans 12 amino acids. CDR3 region: CASSFHTDTQYF. CDR3 sequence (DNA): TGTGCCAGCAGCTTCCACACAGATACGCAGTATTTT.

This clonotype was seen ten or more times. This chain links TRBV6-5 with TRBJ1-1, with a weak D call TRBD1 (6 bases). Germline assignment: CDR1 MNHEY and CDR2 SVGAGI. The V end lost 6 bases, the J end lost 4 bases, and 18 bases lay between the germline ends. The length of the CDR3 is 15 residues. The CDR3 protein is CASRKNGGGGTEAFF. CDR3 DNA sequence: TGTGCCAGCAGGAAAAATGGGGGGGGCGGCACTGAAGCTTTCTTT.

In this sample, this clonotype turned up a few times. The gene calls are TRBV5-1 and TRBJ1-6; maybe TRBD1 (5 bases). CDR3 length: 14 residues. The germline V gene encodes CDR1 SGHRS and CDR2 YFSETQ. The V end was cut by 2 bases, the J end by 7 bases, with 10 bases between. CDR3 nucleotides: TGCGCCAGCAGCTTCCAGGGAGAGAATTCACCCCTCCACTTT. Translated, it gives CASSFQGENSPLHF.